A selection of T cell receptor beta chains follows, all from one sample in a study of T cell responses to AZD1222 COVID-19 vaccine. Profiled with immunoSEQ multiplex PCR; TCRdb holds only in-frame clones, not every one. The top ten hold 1.6% of the sample, which has fewer than 200,000 clones, around nine tenths seen once. This material consisted of peripheral blood, taken on day 0 of AZD1222 vaccination. Every receptor here comes from an adult in good health. Each CDR3 is given with its conserved first and last residue. A clone size is listed for some rows: how often the clone was seen (once, few, many), or a class if it is expanded.

abundance: NA; j_gene: TRBJ2-2; v_gene: TRBV4-3; CDR3aa: CASSQYRASGSNTGELFF
abundance: NA; j_gene: TRBJ1-3; v_gene: TRBV14; CDR3aa: CASSHGTTSGNTIYF
abundance: NA; j_gene: TRBJ2-3; v_gene: TRBV18; CDR3aa: CASSHLGTDTQYF
abundance: NA; j_gene: TRBJ2-7; v_gene: TRBV6-6; CDR3aa: CAISGGGSYEQYF
abundance: NA; j_gene: TRBJ1-2; v_gene: TRBV27; CDR3aa: CASSLNQGRYGYTF
abundance: NA; j_gene: TRBJ2-7; v_gene: TRBV2; CDR3aa: CASRASGRGQYEQYF
abundance: NA; j_gene: TRBJ2-3; v_gene: TRBV7-2; CDR3aa: CASSPTSGGYTDTQYF
abundance: NA; j_gene: TRBJ1-2; v_gene: TRBV29-1; CDR3aa: CSVEGDRGARSYGYTF
abundance: NA; j_gene: TRBJ2-1; v_gene: TRBV3-1/TRBV3-2; CDR3aa: CASSQSSGGNTMKQFF
abundance: NA; j_gene: TRBJ2-7; v_gene: TRBV11-2; CDR3aa: CASSLGSRVYEQYF
abundance: NA; j_gene: TRBJ2-1; v_gene: TRBV2; CDR3aa: CASSDVVGAGEQFF
abundance: NA; j_gene: TRBJ2-7; v_gene: TRBV30; CDR3aa: CACRTSGTYEQYF
abundance: NA; j_gene: TRBJ2-7; v_gene: TRBV14; CDR3aa: CASSQLVEQYF
abundance: few; j_gene: TRBJ1-2; v_gene: TRBV5-4; CDR3aa: CASSTGGGNYGYTF
abundance: NA; j_gene: TRBJ1-6; v_gene: TRBV10-1; CDR3aa: CASSDRNSPLHF
abundance: NA; j_gene: TRBJ1-2; v_gene: TRBV19; CDR3aa: CASSPRVALGQEISYGYTF
abundance: NA; j_gene: TRBJ2-7; v_gene: TRBV27; CDR3aa: CASSSGGIGDEQYF
abundance: NA; j_gene: TRBJ2-2; v_gene: TRBV18; CDR3aa: CASSPPGFSGNVYGELFF
abundance: NA; j_gene: TRBJ1-5; v_gene: TRBV6-5; CDR3aa: CASSYSGGNQPQHF
abundance: once; j_gene: TRBJ2-3; v_gene: TRBV7-9; CDR3aa: CASSYASASTDTQYF
abundance: NA; j_gene: TRBJ1-2; v_gene: TRBV13; CDR3aa: CASSLGRGGDGYTF
abundance: NA; j_gene: TRBJ2-7; v_gene: TRBV12-3/TRBV12-4; CDR3aa: CASSWGGVYEQYF
abundance: NA; j_gene: TRBJ2-1; v_gene: TRBV6-5; CDR3aa: CASTKLGSRYNEQFF
abundance: NA; j_gene: TRBJ2-7; v_gene: TRBV6-5; CDR3aa: CASTIAAGGMYEQYF
abundance: NA; j_gene: TRBJ1-6; v_gene: TRBV4-3; CDR3aa: CASSQDVARALDSPLHF
abundance: NA; j_gene: TRBJ1-4; v_gene: TRBV4-1; CDR3aa: CASSQEGGSLGEKLFF